The rows below give T cell receptor beta chains drawn from one sample of a study of blood T cells in healthy people across ages. TCRdb independently ran MiXCR on the 5' RACE reads; one entry per CDR3 protein. The sample comprises some 640,000 distinct CDR3 sequences, 49% of which are singletons, and around a third rests with the top ten. The sample was blood. The receptors here all came from a woman in her fifties or sixties in good health. Both conserved end residues are part of each CDR3. D genes are given only for firm matches. A row's size may be missing; if present it is once, few, many or a size class.

few	NA	TRBJ2-3	TRBV20-1	CSPPLEGPQYF	TGCAGTCCCCCCCTCGAGGGCCCGCAGTATTTT
NA	NA	TRBJ1-6	TRBV5-1	CASSLWGTDNSPLHF	TGCGCCAGCAGCTTATGGGGCACCGACAATTCACCCCTCCACTTT
few	NA	TRBJ2-1	TRBV24-1	CATSGPLYNEQFF	TGTGCCACCAGTGGACCCCTATACAATGAGCAGTTCTTC
NA	NA	TRBJ2-1	TRBV7-9	CASSLLRPSEKHEQFF	TGTGCCAGCAGCTTACTACGGCCTAGCGAAAAGCATGAGCAGTTCTTC
NA	TRBD1	TRBJ1-2	TRBV12-3/TRBV12-4	CASRSHRGPHYGYTF	TGTGCCAGCAGGAGCCACAGGGGGCCCCACTATGGCTACACCTTC
NA	TRBD2	TRBJ2-1	TRBV4-3	CASSQVTSGRGYNEQFF	TGCGCCAGCAGCCAAGTCACTAGCGGGAGGGGTTACAATGAGCAGTTCTTC
NA	TRBD2	TRBJ2-1	TRBV27	CASNLSGNEQFF	TGTGCCAGCAACCTTAGCGGGAATGAGCAGTTCTTC
few	NA	TRBJ2-3	TRBV7-2	CASSSAGPRRGTDTQYF	TGTGCCAGCAGCTCCGCAGGGCCCCGGCGCGGCACAGATACGCAGTATTTT
NA	NA	TRBJ1-5	TRBV7-2	CASRDSRGGSNQPQHF	TGTGCCAGCAGGGACTCGCGTGGGGGGAGCAATCAGCCCCAGCATTTT
NA	NA	TRBJ2-6	TRBV11-2	CASGLTGFGVNVLTF	TGTGCCAGCGGCTTAACCGGTTTTGGGGTCAACGTCCTGACTTTC
NA	TRBD2	TRBJ2-7	TRBV30	CAWNSGRDGYEQYF	TGTGCCTGGAACAGCGGGAGAGATGGATACGAGCAGTACTTC
NA	TRBD2	TRBJ2-3	TRBV20-1	CSASGGTSGSSTDTQYF	TGCAGTGCTAGCGGTGGGACTAGCGGGAGTTCCACAGATACGCAGTATTTT
many	NA	TRBJ2-3	TRBV9	CASSVGGTGDTDTQYF	TGTGCCAGCAGCGTGGGGGGAACGGGAGACACAGATACGCAGTATTTT
many	TRBD2	TRBJ2-7	TRBV6-5	CASSSGTSGTYEQYF	TGTGCCAGCAGCTCCGGGACTAGCGGGACGTACGAGCAGTACTTC
once	TRBD2	TRBJ2-2	TRBV7-2	CASSLWRGTTGELFF	TGTGCCAGCAGCTTATGGCGGGGGACCACCGGGGAGCTGTTTTTT
few	TRBD1	TRBJ2-7	TRBV24-1	CATSPGQLTYEQYF	TGTGCCACCAGTCCGGGACAGCTCACCTACGAGCAGTACTTC
NA	NA	TRBJ2-6	TRBV10-3	CAISWPGNSGANVLTF	TGTGCCATCAGTTGGCCTGGGAACTCTGGGGCCAACGTCCTGACTTTC
NA	NA	TRBJ2-7	TRBV5-1	CASSLRGETYEQYF	TGCGCCAGCAGCTTGAGAGGGGAAACCTACGAGCAGTACTTC
NA	NA	TRBJ2-1	TRBV9	CASSVSVNEQFF	TGTGCCAGCAGCGTTTCGGTAAATGAGCAGTTCTTC
few	TRBD2	TRBJ2-1	TRBV20-1	CRVLAGVYNEQFF	TGCAGAGTTTTAGCGGGAGTATACAATGAGCAGTTCTTC
NA	TRBD2	TRBJ2-7	TRBV20-1	CSARDPWASGTGEQYF	TGCAGTGCTAGAGATCCTTGGGCTAGCGGGACGGGAGAGCAGTACTTC
few	TRBD2	TRBJ2-1	TRBV4-3	CASSPDLAGELGEQFF	TGCGCCAGCAGCCCGGACCTAGCGGGAGAATTGGGTGAGCAGTTCTTC
few	TRBD1	TRBJ2-2	TRBV4-2	CASSQPGQGIGELFF	TGTGCCAGCAGCCAACCGGGACAGGGGATCGGGGAGCTGTTTTTT
NA	NA	TRBJ1-6	TRBV29-1	CSVGTEYNSPLHF	TGCAGCGTTGGGACAGAGTATAATTCACCCCTCCACTTT
NA	TRBD2	TRBJ2-7	TRBV7-9	CASSLGGSYDEQYF	TGTGCCAGCAGCTTGGGCGGGAGTTATGACGAGCAGTACTTC
NA	TRBD1	TRBJ1-2	TRBV27	CASKQGLANYGYTF	TGTGCCAGCAAACAGGGGTTAGCTAACTATGGCTACACCTTC
NA	NA	TRBJ2-1	TRBV27	CASSLTRLTYNEQFF	TGTGCCAGCAGTTTAACACGACTAACCTACAATGAGCAGTTCTTC
few	NA	TRBJ2-5	TRBV12-3/TRBV12-4	CASSFNALRDLGQYF	TGTGCCAGCAGCTTTAACGCCCTCCGGGACCTGGGGCAGTACTTC
NA	TRBD2	TRBJ2-7	TRBV5-1	CASSPGLAEGYEQYF	TGCGCCAGCAGCCCGGGACTAGCGGAGGGTTACGAGCAGTACTTC
NA	NA	TRBJ2-3	TRBV7-2	CASSFQVSTDTQYF	TGTGCCAGCAGCTTCCAGGTCAGCACAGATACGCAGTATTTT
few	NA	TRBJ1-2	TRBV9	CASSDPPSGPLVTF	TGTGCCAGCAGCGACCCTCCCTCAGGCCCCCTGGTCACCTTC
NA	NA	TRBJ2-5	TRBV27	CASARERSETQYF	TGTGCCAGCGCCCGGGAGAGATCAGAGACCCAGTACTTC
NA	NA	TRBJ2-1	TRBV20-1	CSASMTEQFF	TGCAGTGCTAGTATGACTGAGCAGTTCTTC
NA	NA	TRBJ2-7	TRBV5-6	CASSFGATNYEQYF	TGTGCCAGCAGCTTTGGGGCCACAAACTACGAGCAGTACTTC
few	NA	TRBJ2-7	TRBV29-1	CSVDLPGSYEQYF	TGCAGCGTTGACCTTCCAGGCTCCTACGAGCAGTACTTC
NA	TRBD1	TRBJ1-2	TRBV20-1	CSAKDRGDGYTF	TGCAGTGCTAAGGACAGGGGAGATGGCTACACCTTC
NA	TRBD2	TRBJ2-7	TRBV7-3	CASSSLGPAGGRGEAKQYF	TGTGCCAGCAGCTCACTGGGGCCAGCGGGAGGACGTGGTGAGGCAAAGCAGTACTTC
once	NA	TRBJ2-3	TRBV4-1	CASSHDGSGTDTQYF	TGCGCCAGCAGCCACGATGGGAGTGGGACAGATACGCAGTATTTT
few	NA	TRBJ1-6	TRBV28	CASSLSGQFTINSPLHF	TGTGCCAGCAGTTTATCAGGTCAATTCACAATTAATTCACCCCTCCACTTT
NA	TRBD2	TRBJ2-5	TRBV20-1	CSARLIAGVETQYF	TGCAGTGCTAGACTCATAGCGGGAGTGGAGACCCAGTACTTC
few	TRBD1	TRBJ1-1	TRBV5-4	CASSLKTGGTEAFF	TGTGCCAGCAGCCTGAAGACAGGGGGGACTGAAGCTTTCTTT
NA	NA	TRBJ2-3	TRBV24-1	CATSDSDGTDTQYF	TGTGCCACCAGTGACTCGGACGGAACAGATACGCAGTATTTT
once	NA	TRBJ2-7	TRBV7-2	CASSPGRREQYF	TGTGCCAGCAGCCCAGGAAGACGCGAGCAGTACTTC